What follows is one T cell receptor (beta chain) and its context. Authors' methods: Reference gene primers were amplified, and this amplification served to estimate nucleated cell counts. Some clones are missing from TCRdb's copy, which holds only in-frame ones; the method was immunoSEQ multiplex PCR. That table supplies the V and J calls and clone size; D and trimming were determined from the DNA. The data hold 150,000 to 200,000 clones, with around nine tenths observed a single time. The sample belongs to a study of blood T cell repertoires in COVID-19. CDR3 length: 13 amino acids. V lost 6 bases and J 3 bases, leaving 11 bases between the germline ends. Germline V gene data show CDR1 as MGHDK and CDR2 as SYGVNS.

This sequence originates from a man aged 60 to 69 with active or convalescent COVID-19. V usage is TRBV25-1 and J usage is TRBJ1-1, with D possibly being TRBD1 (5 bases). The specimen sequenced was peripheral blood. CDR3 amino acids: CASSGAGDTEAFF. The CDR3 nucleotides are TGTGCCAGCAGCGGGGCGGGGGACACTGAAGCTTTCTTT. Full variable domain (rest looked up from reference TRBV25-1 and TRBJ1-1): EADIYQTPRYLVIGTGKKITLECSQTMGHDKMYWYQQDPGMELHLIHYSYGVNSTEKGDLSSESTVSRIRTEHFPLTLESARPSHTSQYLCASSGAGDTEAFFGQGTRLTVV.